This TCR beta chain was observed in a study of CD8 T cells in ankylosing spondylitis (dated by TCRdb to about 2017). About the study as a whole: The study profiled T cell receptor beta repertoires in healthy donors and ankylosing spondylitis patients to find disease-linked TCR variants. The full study cohort was made up of about 25 ankylosing spondylitis patients and over 90 healthy donors. Peripheral blood samples were taken, and synovial fluid was additionally collected from ankylosing spondylitis patients.

As regards this clonotype: Its antigen has not been determined. It has no much larger one-base neighbor in the sample; base qualities were not kept.

The sequencer listed for this sample is Illumina HiSeq 2500. TCR beta libraries were prepared by quantitative 5'-RACE with molecular barcodes. The study's processing was this. A new computational method, built on a probabilistic model of VDJ rearrangement, was used to identify disease-linked TCR variants. Starting from the raw public reads, TCRdb applied fastp trimming at Q25, assembled clones with MiXCR and retained in-frame beta chains. Entries that share a CDR3 protein sequence are merged under the most common genes and DNA. The V and J calls and clone size come from TCRdb's table, not from the authors' own analysis. Recorded for this sample are 250,000 to 350,000 distinct CDR3 sequences; around 20% of them occurred a single time. The ten largest account for under 4% of the sample. Findings and caveats that apply to the study as a whole: The disease-linked clones were reported to be significantly enriched in matched synovial fluid samples from ankylosing spondylitis patients. Some TCR beta motif variants had previously been reported in synovial fluid and blood of reactive arthritis patients, which suggested common disease-initiation mechanisms. A TCR beta motif made up of roughly eight highly homologous amino acid variants appeared to be characteristic of blood from ankylosing spondylitis patients. In peripheral blood, the disease-linked clones were found at relatively low frequencies and had a CD8+ phenotype.

The receptor comes from a female donor with ankylosing spondylitis or in good health (not recorded which). What was sequenced was blood, either unsorted or a sorted T cell fraction (not recorded which).

The nucleotide sequence reads TGTGCCAGCAGCCCCTCCTGGGTAGAAGAGACCCAGTACTTC. This yields the protein CASSPSWVEETQYF. The rearranged chain carries TRBV6-1 and TRBJ2-5; no D segment can be confidently identified. CDR1 MNHNS and CDR2 SASEGT are derived from the germline V gene. A distance of 14 bases separates the germline ends of V and J, which lose 6 bases and 3 bases respectively. Its CDR3 holds 14 amino acids, cysteine through phenylalanine. The entry retains the CDR3 DNA only, 42 bases that are in frame from base 1.